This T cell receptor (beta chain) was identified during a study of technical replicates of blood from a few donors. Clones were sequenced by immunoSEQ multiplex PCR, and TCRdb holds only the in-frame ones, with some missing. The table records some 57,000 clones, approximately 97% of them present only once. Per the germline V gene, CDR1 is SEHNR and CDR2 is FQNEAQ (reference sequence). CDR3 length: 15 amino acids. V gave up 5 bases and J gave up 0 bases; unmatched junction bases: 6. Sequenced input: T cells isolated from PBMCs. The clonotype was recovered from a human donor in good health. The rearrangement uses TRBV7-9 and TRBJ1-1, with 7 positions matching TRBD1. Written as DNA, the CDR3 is TGTGCCAGCAGCCGCCGACAGGGAGTGAACACTGAAGCTTTCTTT. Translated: CASSRRQGVNTEAFF.